Sequencing of this T cell receptor beta chain was carried out in a study of T cells in localized non-small cell lung cancer. This clone was picked up a small number of times. Its antigen remains unknown. Study-level points and caveats: Only one tumor region was sequenced, so heterogeneity remains possible.

Profiling relied on immunoSEQ multiplex PCR, and the TCRdb table lists in-frame clones only, not all of them. The repertoire holds more than 800 clones, with less than 30% as singletons. V dropped 0 bases and J dropped 2 bases, with 9 bases sitting between them. Germline CDR1 SGDLS, CDR2 YYNGEE. The CDR3 contains 14 residues. This specimen consisted of lung tumor tissue, obtained before any cancer treatment. This rearrangement joins TRBV9 to TRBJ2-7, with D possibly being TRBD1 (6 bases). The receptor was derived from a female donor aged 60 or older with stage III squamous cell lung carcinoma. The CDR3 nucleotides are TGTGCCAGCAGCGTAGGAACAGGGCCCTACGAGCAGTACTTC. Protein: CASSVGTGPYEQYF.